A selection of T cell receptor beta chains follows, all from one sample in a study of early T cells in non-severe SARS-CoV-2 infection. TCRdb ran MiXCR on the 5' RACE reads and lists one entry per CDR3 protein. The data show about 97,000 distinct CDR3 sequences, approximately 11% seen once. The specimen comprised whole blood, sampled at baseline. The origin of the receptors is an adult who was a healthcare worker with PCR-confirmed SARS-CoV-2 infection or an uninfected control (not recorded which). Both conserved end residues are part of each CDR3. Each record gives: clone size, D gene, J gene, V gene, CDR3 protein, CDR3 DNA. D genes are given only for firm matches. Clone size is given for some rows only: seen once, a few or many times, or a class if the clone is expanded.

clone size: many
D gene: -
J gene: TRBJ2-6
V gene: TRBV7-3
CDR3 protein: CASSSYNSGANVLTF
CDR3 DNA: TGTGCCAGCAGCTCGTACAACTCTGGGGCCAACGTCCTGACTTTC

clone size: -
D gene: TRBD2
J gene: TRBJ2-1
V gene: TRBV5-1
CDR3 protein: CASSLVSGSYNEQFF
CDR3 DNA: TGCGCCAGCAGCTTGGTTAGCGGGTCCTACAATGAGCAGTTCTTC

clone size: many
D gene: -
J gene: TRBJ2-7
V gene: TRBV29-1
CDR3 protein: CSVEGLPGTNEQYF
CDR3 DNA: TGCAGCGTTGAAGGTTTACCGGGAACGAACGAGCAGTACTTC

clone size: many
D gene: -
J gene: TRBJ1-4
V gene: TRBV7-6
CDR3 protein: CASSSTGTVNEKLFF
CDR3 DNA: TGTGCCAGCAGCTCCACCGGGACGGTTAATGAAAAACTGTTTTTT

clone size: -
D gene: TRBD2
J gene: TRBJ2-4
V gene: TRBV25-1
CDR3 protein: CASSTGLAGGSIQYF
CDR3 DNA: TGTGCCAGCAGTACGGGACTAGCGGGGGGATCCATTCAGTACTTC

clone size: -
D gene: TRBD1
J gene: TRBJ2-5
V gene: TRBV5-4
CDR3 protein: CASSLDPGGVETQYF
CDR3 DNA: TGTGCCAGCAGCTTGGATCCAGGGGGCGTGGAGACCCAGTACTTC

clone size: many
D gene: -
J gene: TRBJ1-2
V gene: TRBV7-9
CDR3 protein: CASSLIVRQGGYTF
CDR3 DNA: TGTGCCAGCAGCTTAATAGTACGGCAGGGCGGCTACACCTTC

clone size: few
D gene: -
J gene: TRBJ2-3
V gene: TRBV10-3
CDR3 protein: CAISASRNTDTQYF
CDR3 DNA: TGTGCCATCAGTGCGTCGAGAAACACAGATACGCAGTATTTT

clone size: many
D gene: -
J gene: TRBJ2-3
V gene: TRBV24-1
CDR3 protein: CATSDNDPETTDTQYF
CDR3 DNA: TGTGCCACCAGTGATAATGACCCAGAGACCACAGATACGCAGTATTTT

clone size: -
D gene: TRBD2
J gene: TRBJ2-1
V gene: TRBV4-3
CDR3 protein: CASSQDGAGGPYNEQFF
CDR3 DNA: TGCGCCAGCAGCCAAGATGGGGCGGGAGGGCCTTACAATGAGCAGTTCTTC

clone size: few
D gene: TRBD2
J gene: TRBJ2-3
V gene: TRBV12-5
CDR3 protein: CASGRTGGSTDTQYF
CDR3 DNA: TGTGCTAGTGGTAGGACCGGGGGGAGCACAGATACGCAGTATTTT

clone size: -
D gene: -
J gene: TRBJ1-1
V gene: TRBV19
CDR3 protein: CASSNPGTNTEAFF
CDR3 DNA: TGTGCCAGTAGTAATCCGGGGACGAACACTGAAGCTTTCTTT

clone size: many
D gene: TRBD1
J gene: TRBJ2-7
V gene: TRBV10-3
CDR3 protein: CAISERDRGYEQYF
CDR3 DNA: TGTGCCATCAGTGAGCGGGACAGGGGCTACGAGCAGTACTTC

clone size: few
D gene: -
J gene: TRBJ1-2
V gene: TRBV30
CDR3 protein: CAWSSGHGYTF
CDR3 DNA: TGTGCCTGGAGTTCCGGCCATGGCTACACCTTC

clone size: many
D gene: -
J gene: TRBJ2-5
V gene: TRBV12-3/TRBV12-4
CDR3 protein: CASRGGGETQYF
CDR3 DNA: TGTGCCAGCAGGGGCGGAGGGGAGACCCAGTACTTC

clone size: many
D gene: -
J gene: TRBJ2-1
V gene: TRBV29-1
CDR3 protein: CSSGTLNEQFF
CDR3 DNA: TGCAGCTCTGGGACTTTGAATGAGCAGTTCTTC